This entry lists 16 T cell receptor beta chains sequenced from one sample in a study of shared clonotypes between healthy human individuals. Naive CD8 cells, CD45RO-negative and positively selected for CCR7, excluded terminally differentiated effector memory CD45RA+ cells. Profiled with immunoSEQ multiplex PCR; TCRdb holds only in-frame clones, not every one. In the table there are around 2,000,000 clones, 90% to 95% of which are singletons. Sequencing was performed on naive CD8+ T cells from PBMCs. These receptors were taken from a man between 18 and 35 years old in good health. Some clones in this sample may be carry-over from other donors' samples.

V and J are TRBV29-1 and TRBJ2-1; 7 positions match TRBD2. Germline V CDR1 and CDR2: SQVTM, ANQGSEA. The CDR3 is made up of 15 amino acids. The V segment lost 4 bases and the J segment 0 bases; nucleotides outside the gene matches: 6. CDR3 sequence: CSVVGRESSYNEQFF. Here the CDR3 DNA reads TGCAGCGTTGTAGGGCGGGAGAGCTCCTACAATGAGCAGTTCTTC.

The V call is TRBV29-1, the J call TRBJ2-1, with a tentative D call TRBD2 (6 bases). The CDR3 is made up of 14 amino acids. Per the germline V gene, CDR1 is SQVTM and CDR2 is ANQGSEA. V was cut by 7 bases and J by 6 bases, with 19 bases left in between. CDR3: CSAEGSGLGNEQFF. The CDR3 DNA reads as TGCAGCGCCGAAGGGAGCGGGTTAGGCAATGAGCAGTTCTTC.

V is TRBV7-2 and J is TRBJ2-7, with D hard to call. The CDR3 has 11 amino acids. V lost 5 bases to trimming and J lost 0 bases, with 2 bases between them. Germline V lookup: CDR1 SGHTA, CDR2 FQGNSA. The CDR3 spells CASSRSYEQYF. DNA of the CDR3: TGTGCCAGCAGCCGCTCCTACGAGCAGTACTTC.

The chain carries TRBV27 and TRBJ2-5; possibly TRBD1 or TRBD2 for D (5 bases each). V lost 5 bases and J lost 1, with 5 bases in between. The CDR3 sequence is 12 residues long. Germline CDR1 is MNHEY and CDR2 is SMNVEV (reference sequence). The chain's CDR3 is CASSGGQETQYF. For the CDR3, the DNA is TGTGCCAGCAGTGGGGGCCAAGAGACCCAGTACTTC.

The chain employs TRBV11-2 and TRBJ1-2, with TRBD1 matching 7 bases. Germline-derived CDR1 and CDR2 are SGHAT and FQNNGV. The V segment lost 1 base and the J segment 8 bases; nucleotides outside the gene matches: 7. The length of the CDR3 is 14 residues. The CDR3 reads CASSLGARGRGYTF. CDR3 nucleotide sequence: TGTGCCAGCAGCTTAGGGGCCAGGGGGAGAGGCTACACCTTC.

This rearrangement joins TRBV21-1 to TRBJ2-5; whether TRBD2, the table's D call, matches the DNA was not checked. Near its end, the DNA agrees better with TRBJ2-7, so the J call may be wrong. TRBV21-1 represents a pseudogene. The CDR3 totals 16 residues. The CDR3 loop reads CASSNLHRRSSYEQYF. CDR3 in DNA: TGTGCCAGCAGCAACCTCCATCGGAGGAGCTCCTACGAGCAGTACTTC.

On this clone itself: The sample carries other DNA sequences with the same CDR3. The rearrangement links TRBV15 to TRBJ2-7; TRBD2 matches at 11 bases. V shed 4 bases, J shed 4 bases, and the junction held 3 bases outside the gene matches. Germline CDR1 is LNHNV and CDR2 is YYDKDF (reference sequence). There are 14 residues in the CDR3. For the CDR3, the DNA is TGTGCCACCAGCATTACTAGCGGGAGTTACGAGCAGTACTTC. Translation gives CATSITSGSYEQYF.

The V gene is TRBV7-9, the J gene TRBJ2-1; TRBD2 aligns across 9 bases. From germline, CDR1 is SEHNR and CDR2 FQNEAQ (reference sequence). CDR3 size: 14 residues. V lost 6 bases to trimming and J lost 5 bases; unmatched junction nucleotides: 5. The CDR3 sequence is CASSSLAGNNEQFF. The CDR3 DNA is TGTGCCAGCAGTTCCCTAGCGGGGAACAATGAGCAGTTCTTC.

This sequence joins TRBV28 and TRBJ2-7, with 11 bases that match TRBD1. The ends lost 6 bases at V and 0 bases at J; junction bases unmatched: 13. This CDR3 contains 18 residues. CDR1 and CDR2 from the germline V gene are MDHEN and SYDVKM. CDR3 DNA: TGTGCCAGCAGATCGGACAGGGGGCTTAGGCGTTCCTCCTACGAGCAGTACTTC. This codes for CASRSDRGLRRSSYEQYF.

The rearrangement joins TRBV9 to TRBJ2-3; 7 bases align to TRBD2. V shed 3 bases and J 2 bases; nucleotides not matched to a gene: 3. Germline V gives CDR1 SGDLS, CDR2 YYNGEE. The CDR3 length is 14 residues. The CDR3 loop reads CASSGRLATDTQYF. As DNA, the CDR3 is TGTGCCAGCAGCGGGAGACTAGCCACAGATACGCAGTATTTT. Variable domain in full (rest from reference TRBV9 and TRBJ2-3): DSGVTQTPKHLITATGQRVTLRCSPRSGDLSVYWYQQSLDQGLQFLIQYYNGEERAKGNILERFSAQQFPDLHSELNLSSLELGDSALYFCASSGRLATDTQYFGPGTRLTVL.

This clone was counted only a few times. CDR3 in amino acids: CASSEETQYF. As DNA, the CDR3 is TGTGCCAGCAGTGAAGAGACCCAGTACTTC. The rearrangement links TRBV2 to TRBJ2-5, with D unclear. The CDR3 is 10 residues long. Per the germline V gene, CDR1 is SNHLY and CDR2 is FYNNEI. The V end was cut by 1 base, the J end by 6 bases, with 0 bases between.

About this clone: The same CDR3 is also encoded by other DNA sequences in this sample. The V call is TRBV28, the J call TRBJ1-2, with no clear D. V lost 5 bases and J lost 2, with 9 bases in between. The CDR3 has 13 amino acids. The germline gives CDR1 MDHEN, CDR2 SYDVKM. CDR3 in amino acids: CASSLTANYGYTF. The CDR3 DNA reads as TGTGCCAGCAGTCTAACAGCAAACTATGGCTACACCTTC.

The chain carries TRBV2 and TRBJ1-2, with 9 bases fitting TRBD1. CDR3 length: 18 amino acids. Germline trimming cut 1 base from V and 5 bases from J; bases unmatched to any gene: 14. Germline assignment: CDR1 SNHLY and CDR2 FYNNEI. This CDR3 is CASSEVATGGLGQYGYTF. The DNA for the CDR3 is TGTGCCAGCAGTGAAGTGGCGACAGGGGGTCTCGGGCAATATGGCTACACCTTC.

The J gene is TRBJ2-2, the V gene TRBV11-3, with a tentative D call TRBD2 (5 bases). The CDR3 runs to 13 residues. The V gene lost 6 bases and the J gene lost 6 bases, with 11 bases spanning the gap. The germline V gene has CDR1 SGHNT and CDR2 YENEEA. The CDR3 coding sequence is TGTGCCAGCAGAGCAACTAGGGCCGGGGAGCTGTTTTTT. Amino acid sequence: CASRATRAGELFF.

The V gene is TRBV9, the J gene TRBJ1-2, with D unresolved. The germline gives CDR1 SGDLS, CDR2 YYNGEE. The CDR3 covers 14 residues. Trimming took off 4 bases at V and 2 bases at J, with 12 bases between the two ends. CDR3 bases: TGTGCCAGCAGCACCGCTCCACAGAACTATGGCTACACCTTC. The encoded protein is CASSTAPQNYGYTF.

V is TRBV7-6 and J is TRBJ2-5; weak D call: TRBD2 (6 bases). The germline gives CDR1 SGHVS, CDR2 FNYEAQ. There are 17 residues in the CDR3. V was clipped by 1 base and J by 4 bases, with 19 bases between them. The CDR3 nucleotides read TGTGCCAGCAGCTTAGGAAATCGGAGACTAGGCGGAGAGACCCAGTACTTC. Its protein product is CASSLGNRRLGGETQYF.